This passage covers 26 T cell receptor beta chains from one sample sequenced in a study of a mutant IDH1 vaccine in newly diagnosed glioma. Their recognized antigens are unknown. Clones were sequenced by immunoSEQ multiplex PCR, and TCRdb holds only the in-frame ones, with some missing. The profile shows tens of thousands of clones, roughly 71% of them singletons. Specified time point: week 35, safety follow-up. The study gave 300 ug of mutant IDH1 20-mer peptide per vaccine dose, with topical imiquimod. The sequencing used PBMCs, collected from a glioma patient whose treatment included an IDH1 peptide vaccine. The receptor source for this set is a man aged 50 to 60 with glioma.

The chain carries TRBV7-9 and TRBJ2-5; the D is unclear. This CDR3 spans 13 amino acids. V was pared by 6 bases and J by 5 bases, with 13 bases between. Germline V CDR1 and CDR2: SEHNR, FQNEAQ (reference sequence). CDR3 amino acids: CASRDGTNETQYF. CDR3 nucleotides: TGTGCCAGCAGAGACGGAACGAACGAGACCCAGTACTTC.

The V and J genes are TRBV13 and TRBJ1-4; possible D gene TRBD1, 6 bases. With 3 bases removed from V and 3 bases from J, the gap between germline ends came to 8 bases. Germline loops: CDR1 PRHDT, CDR2 FYEKMQ (reference sequence). This CDR3 comprises 14 residues. CDR3 sequence: CASSFRGPNEKLFF. CDR3 DNA sequence: TGTGCCAGCAGCTTTCGGGGGCCTAATGAAAAACTGTTTTTT. The full variable domain, its missing parts supplied by reference TRBV13 and TRBJ1-4, is AAGVIQSPRHLIKEKRETATLKCYPIPRHDTVYWYQQGPGQDPQFLISFYEKMQSDKGSIPDRFSAQQFSDYHSELNMSSLELGDSALYFCASSFRGPNEKLFFGSGTQLSVL.

This chain links TRBV6-6 with TRBJ2-2, with D tentatively TRBD2 (6 bases). Germline assignment: CDR1 MNHNY and CDR2 SVGAGI (reference sequence). The CDR3 has 14 residues. The ends were cut back, 6 bases at V and 2 bases at J, with 10 bases in the middle. CDR3 nucleotides: TGTGCCAGCAGGGTCGGGGGTAACACCGGGGAGCTGTTTTTT. This codes for CASRVGGNTGELFF.

There are a few counts of this clone. CDR3 in DNA: TGTGCCATCAGTGAAAAAGCCTACAATGAGCAGTTCTTC. Translated: CAISEKAYNEQFF. The V and J genes are TRBV10-3 and TRBJ2-1; D remains unclear. Germline values: CDR1 ENHRY, CDR2 SYGVKD. V was pared by 3 bases and J by 2 bases, with 5 bases between. The CDR3 is 13 amino acids.

The V call is TRBV5-5, the J call TRBJ2-5; D perhaps matches TRBD1 (5 bases). The J call may be incorrect, as the DNA end agrees better with TRBJ2-7. The CDR3 is made up of 16 amino acids. Germline lookup yields CDR1 SGHKS and CDR2 YYEKEE (reference sequence). The CDR3 region has the DNA TGTGCCAGCAGCTTCAGCTCCGGCAGGGCGTCCTACGAGCAGTACTTC. It encodes CASSFSSGRASYEQYF.

The rearrangement uses TRBV7-2 and TRBJ1-4; D uncertain. Germline V lookup: CDR1 SGHTA, CDR2 FQGNSA. CDR3 length: 13 amino acids. V was clipped by 0 bases and J by 3 bases, with 2 bases between them. The CDR3 nucleotides are TGTGCCAGCAGCTTAGCGGCTAATGAAAAACTGTTTTTT. It yields the protein CASSLAANEKLFF.

This clone has a handful of counts. The V and J genes are TRBV13 and TRBJ1-6, with no clear D. This CDR3 spans 12 amino acids. Trimming removed 0 bases from V and 6 bases from J, with 0 bases in between. The germline V gene has CDR1 PRHDT and CDR2 FYEKMQ (reference sequence). CDR3 sequence (DNA): TGTGCCAGCAGCTTAGGTAATTCACCCCTCCACTTT. As protein: CASSLGNSPLHF.

This clone was detected a few times. This chain uses TRBV2 with TRBJ2-2; D is uncertain. There are 15 residues in the CDR3. Germline CDR1 reads SNHLY; CDR2 reads FYNNEI. V gave up 9 bases and J gave up 4 bases, with 18 bases separating them. DNA of the CDR3: TGTGCCAGTTCAAAGGACCTCTGGGGCACCGGGGAGCTGTTTTTT. Its protein is CASSKDLWGTGELFF.

This chain uses TRBV15 with TRBJ1-2; 8 bases are a match to TRBD1. V shed 3 bases, J shed 6 bases, and the junction held 9 bases outside the gene matches. This CDR3 contains 15 residues. CDR1 is LNHNV and CDR2 is YYDKDF in the germline V gene (reference sequence). In nucleotides, the CDR3 is TGTGCCACCAGCAGGTACAGGGGGTTAAGGGATGGCTACACCTTC. Residues: CATSRYRGLRDGYTF. Variable domain in full (rest from reference TRBV15 and TRBJ1-2): DAMVIQNPRYQVTQFGKPVTLSCSQTLNHNVMYWYQQKSSQAPKLLFHYYDKDFNNEADTPDNFQSRRPNTSFCFLDIRSPGLGDTAMYLCATSRYRGLRDGYTFGSGTRLTVV.

The chain employs TRBV4-1 and TRBJ1-4; the match to TRBD1 covers 7 bases. CDR3 size: 15 residues. Germline lookup yields CDR1 MGHRA and CDR2 YSYEKL. Losses at the gene ends were 3 bases for V and 8 bases for J; bases not matched to a gene: 9. Written as DNA, the CDR3 is TGCGCCAGCAGCCAGGAGACAGGGTTCAACGAAAAACTGTTTTTT. Translating it yields CASSQETGFNEKLFF.

V gene TRBV7-9 combines with J gene TRBJ2-2; no clear D. The V end lost 5 bases, the J end lost 4 bases, and 11 bases lay between the germline ends. The CDR3 loop spans 14 amino acids. Germline V CDR1 and CDR2: SEHNR, FQNEAQ (reference sequence). The CDR3 sequence is CASSPVYTTGELFF. The CDR3 DNA follows: TGTGCCAGCAGCCCGGTTTACACCACCGGGGAGCTGTTTTTT.

Written as DNA, the CDR3 is TGTGCCAGCAGCTTAGGGCGGGGAGAGCAGTACTTC. Its translation: CASSLGRGEQYF. The J gene is TRBJ2-7, the V gene TRBV11-3; possible D gene TRBD2, 6 bases. V was cut by 1 base and J by 7 bases, with 8 bases left in between. The CDR3 spans 12 residues. The germline V gene has CDR1 SGHNT and CDR2 YENEEA.

This chain joins TRBV7-2 and TRBJ2-7, with D perhaps being TRBD1 or TRBD2 (5 bases each). This CDR3 is built from 14 residues. Trimming took 4 bases from V and 2 from J, leaving 12 bases between them. Germline V gene lookup returns CDR1 SGHTA and CDR2 FQGNSA. Here the CDR3 reads CASSSPGTPYEQYF. In DNA, the CDR3 is TGTGCCAGCAGCTCTCCGGGGACGCCCTACGAGCAGTACTTC.

This rearrangement joins TRBV9 to TRBJ2-2; D gene uncertain. The CDR3 has 16 amino acids. Germline assignment: CDR1 SGDLS and CDR2 YYNGEE. Deletions cut 0 bases from V and 0 bases from J, with 9 bases between. CDR3 nucleotide sequence: TGTGCCAGCAGCGTAGTGGATGGAGCGAACACCGGGGAGCTGTTTTTT. Translating it yields CASSVVDGANTGELFF.

This chain links TRBV5-4 with TRBJ2-7, with D possibly matching TRBD1 (6 bases). V was cut by 3 bases and J by 3 bases, with 19 bases left in between. CDR1 and CDR2 (germline): SGHNT, YYREEE (reference sequence). This CDR3 has 16 amino acids. The CDR3 spells CASSSGLGAIFYEQYF. Here the CDR3 DNA reads TGTGCCAGCAGCTCCGGCTTGGGGGCCATATTCTACGAGCAGTACTTC.

This sequence joins TRBV18 and TRBJ1-5; D uncertain. V dropped 6 bases and J dropped 2 bases, with 11 bases sitting between them. Germline loops: CDR1 KGHSH, CDR2 LQKENI. There are 14 residues in the CDR3. CDR3 in DNA: TGTGCCAGCTCCCTTGGAGAGGGCAATCAGCCCCAGCATTTT. This translates into CASSLGEGNQPQHF.

The rearrangement links TRBV2 to TRBJ1-4; 7 positions match TRBD1. This CDR3 spans 16 amino acids. V trimming: 5 bases; J trimming: 4 bases; junction bases outside the gene matches: 10. Germline lookup yields CDR1 SNHLY and CDR2 FYNNEI. CDR3 sequence: CASSYFPGGVNEKLFF. CDR3 nucleotides: TGTGCCAGCAGTTACTTTCCAGGGGGGGTTAATGAAAAACTGTTTTTT.

The V and J genes are TRBV4-1 and TRBJ1-4, with 7 bases matching TRBD1. V trimming: 5 bases; J trimming: 7 bases; junction bases outside the gene matches: 7. CDR1 and CDR2 (germline): MGHRA, YSYEKL. This CDR3 contains 14 residues. The DNA for the CDR3 is TGCGCCAGCAGCTACGACAGGGCGAGTGAAAAACTGTTTTTT. Translating gives CASSYDRASEKLFF.

This clone was observed a single time. This chain connects TRBV30 to TRBJ2-2; a possible D gene is TRBD2 (5 bases). The CDR3 runs to 16 residues. Trimming stripped 2 bases from V and 4 bases from J, with 17 bases between. CDR1 GTSNPN and CDR2 SVGIG come from the germline V gene (reference sequence). The CDR3 loop is CAWSLGLAGGTGELFF. In DNA, the CDR3 is TGTGCCTGGAGTCTTGGACTGGCAGGAGGCACCGGGGAGCTGTTTTTT.

The chain joins TRBV5-1 to TRBJ2-7; TRBD1 is a possible D gene (6 bases). Germline loops: CDR1 SGHRS, CDR2 YFSETQ. The CDR3 loop spans 17 amino acids. The ends were cut back, 3 bases at V and 6 bases at J, with 25 bases in the middle. The CDR3 loop reads CASSSRTVALLGSEQYF. The CDR3 region has the DNA TGCGCCAGCAGCTCTAGGACAGTCGCCCTATTAGGGAGCGAGCAGTACTTC.

This chain connects TRBV4-2 to TRBJ2-7; D may correspond to TRBD1 or TRBD2 (6 bases each). The ends were cut back, 0 bases at V and 3 bases at J, with 15 bases in the middle. The V gene's germline CDR1 is LGHNA and CDR2 YNFKEQ. This CDR3 comprises 16 residues. CDR3 in amino acids: CASSQDQEGGNYEQYF. For the CDR3, the DNA is TGTGCCAGCAGCCAAGATCAGGAGGGGGGAAACTACGAGCAGTACTTC.

The chain links TRBV5-1 to TRBJ2-3; 7 bases are shared with TRBD1. CDR1 is SGHRS, CDR2 YFSETQ, per germline. This CDR3 is built from 16 residues. Losses at the gene ends were 2 bases for V and 2 bases for J; bases not matched to a gene: 8. CDR3: CASSLGQVPSTDTQYF. Here the CDR3 DNA reads TGCGCCAGCAGCTTAGGACAGGTGCCCTCCACAGATACGCAGTATTTT.

This clone showed up many times. The CDR3 here is CASSQQNLVGVGEQFF. The DNA of the CDR3 is TGCGCCAGCAGCCAACAGAATTTGGTGGGGGTGGGTGAGCAGTTCTTC. The chain carries TRBV4-1 and TRBJ2-1, with D possibly called TRBD1 or TRBD2 (5 bases each). V lost 2 bases and J lost 9, with 20 bases in between. CDR1 and CDR2 (germline): MGHRA, YSYEKL. This CDR3 has 16 amino acids.

This clone came up once. The chain is built from TRBV30 and TRBJ2-3; the D gene is possibly TRBD1 (6 bases). Trimming took 3 bases from V and 2 from J, leaving 12 bases between them. The CDR3 length is 14 residues. Per the germline V gene, CDR1 is GTSNPN and CDR2 is SVGIG (reference sequence). The CDR3 sequence: CAWSLGTPTDTQYF. The CDR3 DNA sequence: TGTGCCTGGAGCCTCGGGACACCCACAGATACGCAGTATTTT.

This sequence joins TRBV19 and TRBJ2-5; 7 nucleotides line up with TRBD1. The length of the CDR3 is 15 residues. Trimming cost V 7 bases and J 1 base; bases outside gene matches: 9. Germline values: CDR1 LNHDA, CDR2 SQIVND (reference sequence). The CDR3 DNA is TGTGCCAGTAAAGGGGGCCCTATCACCCAAGAGACCCAGTACTTC. Its protein is CASKGGPITQETQYF.

This chain links TRBV5-1 with TRBJ2-7; tentatively, D is TRBD2 (5 bases). This CDR3 is built from 14 residues. V shed 5 bases and J shed 0 bases, with 12 bases lying between them. Germline-derived CDR1 and CDR2 are SGHRS and YFSETQ. CDR3 nucleotides: TGCGCCAGCAGTCTAGACGGGAACTCCTACGAGCAGTACTTC. This sequence encodes CASSLDGNSYEQYF.